Shown below are 4 T cell receptor beta chains from a single sample sequenced in a study of OX40 agonist ivuxolimab in advanced cancers. The protocol was immunoSEQ multiplex PCR, while the TCRdb copy is restricted to in-frame clones and leaves out a portion. The sample consists of some 70,000 clones, about 79% of them appearing once. Sequenced here: CD4+ or CD8+ T cells sorted from blood, sampled in a trial of the OX40 agonist ivuxolimab. All receptors derive from an adult with an advanced solid tumor such as melanoma, head and neck, liver or kidney cancer.

The DNA for the CDR3 is TGTGCCAGCAGTGTCATCGGGGGGTCAGCCACAGATACGCAGTATTTT. The encoded protein is CASSVIGGSATDTQYF. The V and J genes are TRBV2 and TRBJ2-3; 7 bases fit TRBD2. Germline lookup yields CDR1 SNHLY and CDR2 FYNNEI. With V trimmed by 4 bases and J by 2 bases, 9 bases remained unmatched. CDR3 size: 16 residues.

Only one count was recorded for this clone. This chain uses TRBV28 with TRBJ2-5; D not resolved. With the DNA end fitting TRBJ2-7 better, the J assignment may be wrong. Germline V gene sequence: CDR1 MDHEN, CDR2 SYDVKM. The CDR3 is made up of 13 amino acids. This CDR3 reads CASSMSATYEQYF. The CDR3 DNA reads as TGTGCCAGCAGCATGTCGGCGACCTACGAGCAGTACTTC.

The chain carries TRBV10-3 and TRBJ1-1; 9 positions match TRBD1. Germline V CDR1 and CDR2: ENHRY, SYGVKD. J was trimmed by 4 bases and V by 10 bases; bases with no gene match: 10. This CDR3 has 14 amino acids. For the CDR3, the DNA is TGTGCCACCTTAAAACAGGGGGCGATCACTGAAGCTTTCTTT. Amino acids: CATLKQGAITEAFF.

This rearrangement joins TRBV6-1 to TRBJ2-3, with D tentatively TRBD2 (6 bases). Germline V lookup: CDR1 MNHNS, CDR2 SASEGT. This CDR3 is built from 13 residues. V was shortened by 4 bases and J by 3 bases, with 8 bases between the two germline ends. The CDR3 loop reads CASSGEVTDTQYF. The CDR3 nucleotides are TGTGCCAGCAGTGGGGAGGTGACAGATACGCAGTATTTT.